The entry that follows covers one TCR beta chain sequence. This clonotype was counted a few times. No antigen is known for it. Base qualities are missing; no much larger clone stands one base away. Systemically healthy Caucasian individuals from Russia, around 39 in total and aged roughly 6 to 100 years, were included as donors. Approximately 10 milliliters of peripheral blood were collected from each donor into EDTA-treated Vacutainer tubes. Ficoll-Paque density-gradient centrifugation was used to isolate PBMCs, with at least 6.5 million per sample. Trizol reagent was used to extract total RNA from PBMCs, with at least 5 micrograms per sample. For every donor, an aliquot of PBMCs went through flow cytometry to measure the percentages of naive CD45RAhigh/CD27high T cells. V drops 3 bases and J drops 5 bases, leaving 10 bases in between. CDR1 and CDR2 are drawn from the germline V gene (reference sequence): GTSNPN, SVGIG. The CDR3 starts with the cysteine, ends with the phenylalanine, and has 12 residues. The retained sequence is limited to the CDR3, 36 bases, with the frame set at the first base.

Libraries were constructed by 5' RACE. Sequenced on an Illumina HiSeq 2500. A second PCR of roughly 6 to 11 cycles was run with a J-beta primer mix and a sample-barcoded 5' primer. Each TCR beta cDNA molecule received a unique molecular identifier from a template-switch 5' adaptor carrying 12 random nucleotides. At least 3 million CDR3-containing paired-end reads were obtained from each sample. The Mint cDNA synthesis kit, primed by a TRBC-specific oligonucleotide, was used to synthesize first-strand cDNA from all RNA. After uracil-DNA glycosylase treatment, a first 18-cycle PCR used universal primers M1SS and BC2_uni_R on all cDNA. The source study handled its data this way. Each sample was normalized by randomly selecting 1 million high-quality reads, each carrying a distinct molecular identifier. Instead of being binned into consensus sequences, reads that shared molecular identifiers were thrown out. MiTCR, with a Q25 quality threshold and the strictest error-elimination algorithm, was used for CDR3 identification, clonotype clustering and error correction. A nonparametric unseen species model with Euler transformation was used to estimate a lower bound on total TCR beta diversity. TCRdb itself trimmed the public reads at Q25 with fastp, ran MiXCR and retained productive beta chains. Here each entry gathers all rows of one CDR3 protein and keeps the most common genes and DNA. TCRdb, not the authors, supplied the V and J calls. In this sample the table shows under 800,000 distinct CDR3 sequences, approximately 39% of which occur a single time. 20% to 25% of the sample lies in the top ten.

This entry belongs to a study of blood T cells in healthy people across ages (dated by TCRdb to between 2014 and 2017). Concerning the study at large: In model experiments, template switching captured roughly one uniquely barcoded TCR beta cDNA molecule for every two T cells. Age-related changes in TCR beta repertoire diversity were measured in the study by deep sequencing normalized with unique cDNA molecular identifiers. Four age groups were formed from the donors: young (average roughly 15 years), middle-aged (around 39), aged (approximately 60) and long-lived (around 82). To avoid experimental bias, donors of different ages were distributed randomly across sequencing lanes. The study analyzed two additional independent replicas of 1 million unique cDNA reads from the same blood draw for two donors, one aged 18 to 29 and one aged 80 or older. What the study reported, not specific to this receptor: The percentage of naive T cells measured by flow cytometry correlated strongly with observed TCR beta diversity. Bulk unsorted PBMC profiling prevented conclusive comparison of naive and antigen-experienced compartments. Donor CMV infection status was unknown, potentially confounding age-related changes in expanded clonotypes. Observed TCR beta diversity per million T cells fell roughly linearly with age, and a significant reduction was already apparent by age approximately 41. The long-lived group showed more naive CD4+ T cells, fewer expanded clones and increased TCR diversity than the aged group, suggesting age selection. Estimates of total diversity based on one million sequenced T cells were considered lower bounds and underestimates.

The chain was built from TRBV30 and TRBJ2-5, with the D gene not clear enough to name. Sequenced material: blood. The TCR originated in a woman aged 55-70 years in good health. The DNA reads as follows: TGTGCCTGGAGCAGACCGCCGGAGACCCAGTACTTC. Its amino acids are CAWSRPPETQYF. When the CDR3 is completed using the reference TRBV30 and TRBJ2-5 genes on either side, the full variable domain is SQTIHQWPATLVQPVGSPLSLECTVEGTSNPNLYWYRQAAGRGLQLLFYSVGIGQISSEVPQNLSASRPQDRQFILSSKKLLLSDSGFYLCAWSRPPETQYFGPGTRLLVL.